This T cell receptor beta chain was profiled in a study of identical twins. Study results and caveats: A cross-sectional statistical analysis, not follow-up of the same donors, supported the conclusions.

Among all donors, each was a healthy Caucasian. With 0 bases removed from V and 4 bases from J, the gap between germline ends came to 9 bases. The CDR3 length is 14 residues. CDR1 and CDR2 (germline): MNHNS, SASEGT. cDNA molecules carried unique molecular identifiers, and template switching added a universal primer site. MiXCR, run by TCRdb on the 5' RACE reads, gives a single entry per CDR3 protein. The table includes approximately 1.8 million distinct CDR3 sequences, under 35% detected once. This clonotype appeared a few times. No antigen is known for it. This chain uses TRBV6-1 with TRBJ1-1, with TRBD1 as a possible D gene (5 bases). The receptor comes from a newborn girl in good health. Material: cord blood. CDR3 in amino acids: CASSEAGGGTEAFF. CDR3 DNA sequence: TGTGCCAGCAGTGAAGCGGGGGGTGGCACTGAAGCTTTCTTT.